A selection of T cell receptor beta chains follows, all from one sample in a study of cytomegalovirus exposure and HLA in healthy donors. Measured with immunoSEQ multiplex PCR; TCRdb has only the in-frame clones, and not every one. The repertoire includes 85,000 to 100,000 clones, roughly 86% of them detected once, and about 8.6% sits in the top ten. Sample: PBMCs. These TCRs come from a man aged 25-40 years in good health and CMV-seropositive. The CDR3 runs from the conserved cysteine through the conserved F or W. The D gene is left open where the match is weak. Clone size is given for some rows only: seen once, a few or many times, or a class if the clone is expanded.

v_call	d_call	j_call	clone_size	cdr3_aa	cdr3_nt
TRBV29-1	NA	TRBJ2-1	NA	CSVDRLTDEQFF	TGCAGCGTTGATCGGTTAACGGATGAGCAGTTCTTC
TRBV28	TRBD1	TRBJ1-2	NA	CASSFGQDYGYTF	TGTGCCAGCAGTTTTGGACAGGACTATGGCTACACCTTC
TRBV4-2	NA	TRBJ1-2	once	CASSQDGGAQGYTF	TGTGCCAGCAGCCAAGACGGGGGGGCGCAGGGCTACACCTTC
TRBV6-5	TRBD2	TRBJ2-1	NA	CASSYSLALSYNEQFF	TGTGCCAGCAGTTACTCACTAGCGCTCTCCTACAATGAGCAGTTCTTC
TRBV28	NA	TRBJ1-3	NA	CASSGGQPHFSGNTIYF	TGTGCCAGCAGCGGCGGCCAGCCACACTTCTCTGGAAACACCATATATTTT
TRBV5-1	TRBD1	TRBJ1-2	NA	CASSKGQEYGYTF	TGCGCCAGCAGCAAGGGACAGGAATATGGCTACACCTTC
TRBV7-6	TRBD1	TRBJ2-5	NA	CASSFIKGAQETQYF	TGTGCCAGCAGTTTCATTAAGGGGGCCCAAGAGACCCAGTACTTC
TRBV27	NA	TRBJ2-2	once	CASSLPDSGELFF	TGTGCCAGCAGTTTACCGGACAGCGGGGAGCTGTTTTTT
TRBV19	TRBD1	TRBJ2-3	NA	CASSRITGVKVDTQYF	TGTGCCAGTAGCCGCATCACAGGGGTTAAGGTAGATACGCAGTATTTT
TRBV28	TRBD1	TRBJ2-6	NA	CASSTGGAGANVLTF	TGTGCCAGCAGCACAGGGGGCGCTGGGGCCAACGTCCTGACTTTC
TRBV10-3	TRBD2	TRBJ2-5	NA	CAISDRASGSGETQYF	TGTGCCATCAGTGATAGGGCTAGCGGGAGTGGGGAGACCCAGTACTTC
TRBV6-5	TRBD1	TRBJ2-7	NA	CASRRDRGAYEQYF	TGTGCCAGCAGGAGGGACAGGGGAGCCTACGAGCAGTACTTC
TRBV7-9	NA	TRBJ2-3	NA	CASSPRGDTQYF	TGTGCCAGCAGCCCGCGAGGAGATACGCAGTATTTT
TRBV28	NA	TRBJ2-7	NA	CASRTPGQSVEQYF	TGTGCCAGCAGAACCCCGGGACAATCGGTCGAGCAGTACTTC
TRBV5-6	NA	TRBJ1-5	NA	CASSLRWSSNQPQHF	TGTGCCAGCAGCTTGAGGTGGAGTAGCAATCAGCCCCAGCATTTT
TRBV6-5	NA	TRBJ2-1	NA	CASSYRGLYNEQFF	TGTGCCAGCAGTTACAGGGGCCTTTACAATGAGCAGTTCTTC
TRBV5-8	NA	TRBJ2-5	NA	CASSLRSGETQYF	TGTGCCAGCAGCTTGAGAAGCGGGGAGACCCAGTACTTC
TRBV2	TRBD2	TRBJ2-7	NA	CASRTLGTSGRNEQYF	TGTGCCAGCAGGACCCTCGGGACTAGCGGGAGGAACGAGCAGTACTTC
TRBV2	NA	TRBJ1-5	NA	CASSSAGDGNQPQHF	TGTGCCAGCAGTTCTGCAGGGGACGGCAATCAGCCCCAGCATTTT
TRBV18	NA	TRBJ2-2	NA	CASSRLRVETGELFF	TGTGCCAGCTCACGACTACGGGTCGAGACCGGGGAGCTGTTTTTT
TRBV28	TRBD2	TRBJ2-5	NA	CASGASGQETQYF	TGTGCCAGCGGGGCTAGCGGGCAAGAGACCCAGTACTTC
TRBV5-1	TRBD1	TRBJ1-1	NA	CASSFYRGDTEAFF	TGCGCCAGCAGCTTTTACAGGGGCGACACTGAAGCTTTCTTT
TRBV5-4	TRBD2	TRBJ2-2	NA	CASSLAQREFSGELFF	TGTGCCAGCAGCTTGGCCCAGCGGGAGTTCTCCGGGGAGCTGTTTTTT
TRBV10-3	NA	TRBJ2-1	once	CAISGKLEKGWDEQFF	TGTGCCATCAGTGGTAAACTAGAAAAAGGGTGGGATGAGCAGTTCTTC
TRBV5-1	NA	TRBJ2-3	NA	CASSLGGSGSTDTQYF	TGCGCCAGCAGCTTGGGTGGTAGCGGAAGCACAGATACGCAGTATTTT
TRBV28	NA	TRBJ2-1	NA	CASSLGLSSYNEQFF	TGTGCCAGCAGTTTAGGACTGAGCTCCTACAATGAGCAGTTCTTC
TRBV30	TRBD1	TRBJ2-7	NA	CAWDRDSHEQYF	TGTGCCTGGGACCGGGACAGTCACGAGCAGTACTTC
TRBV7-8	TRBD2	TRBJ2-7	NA	CASSFLAGVEYEQYF	TGTGCCAGCAGCTTTCTAGCGGGAGTGGAATACGAGCAGTACTTC
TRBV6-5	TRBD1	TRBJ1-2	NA	CASSRPTGKGYTF	TGTGCCAGCAGCCGCCCGACAGGGAAAGGCTACACCTTC
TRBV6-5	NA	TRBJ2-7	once	CASSYGLMGGEQYF	TGTGCCAGCAGTTACGGGCTCATGGGGGGCGAGCAGTACTTC
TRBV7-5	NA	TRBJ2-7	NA	CVRSLWGGAYEQYF	TGTGTCAGAAGCTTGTGGGGGGGGGCCTACGAGCAGTACTTC
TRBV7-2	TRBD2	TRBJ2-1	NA	CASITGTSGYNEQFF	TGTGCCAGCATCACCGGGACTAGCGGTTACAATGAGCAGTTCTTC
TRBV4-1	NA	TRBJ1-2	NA	CASSHSVLGESGYTF	TGCGCCAGCAGCCACTCGGTCCTCGGGGAAAGCGGCTACACCTTC
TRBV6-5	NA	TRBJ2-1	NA	CASSYNGRGYNEQFF	TGTGCCAGCAGTTATAACGGTCGGGGATACAATGAGCAGTTCTTC
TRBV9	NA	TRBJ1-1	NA	CASSVVVASVAFF	TGTGCCAGCAGCGTAGTCGTCGCCAGTGTCGCTTTCTTT
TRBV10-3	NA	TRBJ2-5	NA	CATQGAGSETQYF	TGTGCCACCCAGGGAGCGGGTTCAGAGACCCAGTACTTC
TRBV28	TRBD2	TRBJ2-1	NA	CASSLGAGVEQFF	TGTGCCAGCAGCCTTGGGGCGGGAGTTGAGCAGTTCTTC
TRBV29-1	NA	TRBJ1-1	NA	CSPPGNTEAFF	TGCAGCCCTCCGGGGAACACTGAAGCTTTCTTT
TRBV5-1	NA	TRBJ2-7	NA	CASSLTGVREQYF	TGCGCCAGCAGCTTGACGGGGGTTCGAGAGCAGTACTTC
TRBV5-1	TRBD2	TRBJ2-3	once	CASSLEAGDGTDTQYF	TGCGCCAGCAGCTTAGAAGCGGGAGACGGCACAGATACGCAGTATTTT
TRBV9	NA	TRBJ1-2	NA	CASSVDIHNYGYTF	TGTGCCAGCAGCGTAGATATACATAACTATGGCTACACCTTC
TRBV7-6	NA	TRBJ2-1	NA	CASSLPELPNEQFF	TGTGCCAGCAGCTTACCCGAGCTGCCCAATGAGCAGTTCTTC
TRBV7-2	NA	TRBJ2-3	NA	CASSPHGLAPYTDTQYF	TGTGCCAGCAGCCCTCACGGGCTAGCGCCATACACAGATACGCAGTATTTT
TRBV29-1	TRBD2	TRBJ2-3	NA	CSVEGRGGSSTDTQYF	TGCAGCGTTGAAGGTAGGGGCGGGAGTAGCACAGATACGCAGTATTTT
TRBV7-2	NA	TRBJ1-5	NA	CASSTQGRNQPQHF	TGTGCCAGCAGCACGCAGGGTCGCAATCAGCCCCAGCATTTT
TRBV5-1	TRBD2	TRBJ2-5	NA	CASSKSGREEETQYF	TGCGCCAGCAGCAAGAGCGGGAGGGAGGAAGAGACCCAGTACTTC
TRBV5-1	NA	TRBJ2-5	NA	CASRHGRDQETQYF	TGCGCCAGCCGGCATGGCAGGGACCAAGAGACCCAGTACTTC
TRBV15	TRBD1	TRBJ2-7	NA	CATSRASGTGAYEQYF	TGTGCCACCAGCAGAGCGTCCGGGACAGGGGCGTACGAGCAGTACTTC
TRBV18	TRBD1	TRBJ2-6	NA	CASSRTLDRGFSGANVLTF	TGTGCCAGCTCACGAACCTTGGACAGGGGATTCTCTGGGGCCAACGTCCTGACTTTC
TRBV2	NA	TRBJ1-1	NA	CASSESENTEAFF	TGTGCCAGCAGTGAATCAGAGAACACTGAAGCTTTCTTT
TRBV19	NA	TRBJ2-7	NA	CASSIFPRVTSYEQYF	TGTGCCAGTAGTATCTTCCCCCGGGTAACCTCCTACGAGCAGTACTTC
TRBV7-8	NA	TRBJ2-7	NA	CASSFLASFDEQYF	TGTGCCAGCAGCTTCCTAGCCAGTTTTGACGAGCAGTACTTC
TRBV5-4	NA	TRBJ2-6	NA	CASSPERNSGANVLTF	TGTGCCAGCAGCCCAGAGCGGAACTCTGGGGCCAACGTCCTGACTTTC
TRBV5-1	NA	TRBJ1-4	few	CASSLAGDVNEKLFF	TGCGCCAGCAGCTTGGCAGGGGACGTAAATGAAAAACTGTTTTTT
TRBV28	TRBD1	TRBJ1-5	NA	CASRGAGGINQPQHF	TGTGCCAGCAGGGGGGCAGGGGGGATCAATCAGCCCCAGCATTTT